This entry lists 9 T cell receptor beta chains sequenced from one sample in a study of response to subunit inactivated influenza vaccine. TCRdb used MiXCR to reprocess the RT-PCR reads, holding one entry per CDR3 protein. The data hold around 790,000 distinct CDR3 sequences, with about 20% observed a single time. The material was PBMCs from blood, obtained 4 to 6 days after vaccination. Every receptor here comes from a middle-aged man who received an inactivated influenza vaccine.

This chain links TRBV7-6 with TRBJ2-2; D is perhaps TRBD2 (6 bases). V lost 1 base to trimming and J lost 0 bases, with 15 bases between them. CDR3 length equals 18 residues. Germline V CDR1 and CDR2: SGHVS, FNYEAQ. In nucleotides, the CDR3 is TGTGCCAGCAGCTTAGGGCACGCTGGCGGGGCGAACACCGGGGAGCTGTTTTTT. This gives the protein CASSLGHAGGANTGELFF. The full variable domain, its missing parts supplied by reference TRBV7-6 and TRBJ2-2, is GAGVSQSPRYKVTKRGQDVALRCDPISGHVSLYWYRQALGQGPEFLTYFNYEAQQDKSGLPNDRFSAERPEGSISTLTIQRTEQRDSAMYRCASSLGHAGGANTGELFFGEGSRLTVL.

In this sample, this clonotype turned up once. This chain joins TRBV7-9 and TRBJ2-7, with 7 bases matching TRBD1. Losses at the gene ends were 5 bases for V and 2 bases for J; bases not matched to a gene: 12. CDR3 length equals 16 residues. The germline CDR1 and CDR2 sequences are SEHNR and FQNEAQ (reference sequence). CDR3 sequence: CASSRVGGDRTYEQYF. CDR3 nucleotide sequence: TGTGCCAGCAGCCGAGTAGGGGGCGACAGAACCTACGAGCAGTACTTC.

The rearrangement uses TRBV15 and TRBJ2-7; TRBD1 might be the D (6 bases). Trimming left V 3 bases short and J 0 bases short, with 12 bases between. Germline values: CDR1 LNHNV, CDR2 YYDKDF (reference sequence). The CDR3 contains 15 residues. The CDR3 loop reads CATSRQQGYSYEQYF. In nucleotides, the CDR3 is TGTGCCACCAGCAGGCAACAGGGCTACTCCTACGAGCAGTACTTC.

The J gene is TRBJ2-2, the V gene TRBV29-1; D might be TRBD2 (8 bases). Germline V gives CDR1 SQVTM, CDR2 ANQGSEA. This CDR3 region has 17 residues. The V end lost 0 bases, the J end lost 1 base, and 15 bases lay between the germline ends. The CDR3 nucleotides are TGCAGCGTTGAAGAACAGGGGACTAGGAGGAACACCGGGGAGCTGTTTTTT. It yields the protein CSVEEQGTRRNTGELFF.

This clonotype was recorded a few times. The chain couples TRBV7-2 to TRBJ2-3; D remains ambiguous. The V end lost 5 bases, the J end lost 2 bases, and 17 bases lay between the germline ends. The CDR3 consists of 16 residues. Germline CDR1 and CDR2: SGHTA and FQGNSA. CDR3 region: CASSPERAGFTDTQYF. For the CDR3, the DNA is TGTGCCAGCAGCCCCGAAAGGGCCGGATTCACAGATACGCAGTATTTT. The complete variable domain, with remaining parts taken from reference TRBV7-2 and TRBJ2-3, reads GAGVSQSPSNKVTEKGKDVELRCDPISGHTALYWYRQSLGQGLEFLIYFQGNSAPDKSGLPSDRFSAERTGGSVSTLTIQRTQQEDSAVYLCASSPERAGFTDTQYFGPGTRLTVL.

The DNA for the CDR3 is TGTGCCAGCAGTCCCCAAGGCCCAGCGGGTGAGCAGTTCTTC. This translates into CASSPQGPAGEQFF. The chain combines TRBV6-2 or TRBV6-3 with TRBJ2-1; tentatively, D is TRBD2 (6 bases). Per the germline V gene, CDR1 is MNHEY and CDR2 is SVGEGT. Trimming left V 5 bases short and J 9 bases short, with 17 bases between. The CDR3 consists of 14 residues.

The CDR3 loop is CASSFPDTEAFF. Written as DNA, the CDR3 is TGTGCCAGCAGCTTTCCGGACACTGAAGCTTTCTTT. The chain is built from TRBV7-9 and TRBJ1-1, with unresolved D. Germline CDR1 and CDR2: SEHNR and FQNEAQ (reference sequence). The CDR3 contains 12 residues. V lost 3 bases and J lost 3, with 5 bases in between.

This clonotype was found a few times. The gene calls are TRBV20-1 and TRBJ2-4; 7 nucleotides line up with TRBD1. From germline, CDR1 is DFQATT and CDR2 SNEGSKA (reference sequence). This CDR3 has 14 amino acids. V was pared by 5 bases and J by 3 bases, with 7 bases of the junction left unmatched. The CDR3 spells CSARTGIGKNIQYF. CDR3 in DNA: TGCAGTGCTCGGACAGGTATCGGCAAAAACATTCAGTACTTC.

This clonotype was seen more than once but under ten times. The V call is TRBV20-1, the J call TRBJ2-7; 7 nucleotides align to TRBD1. The V segment lost 3 bases and the J segment 0 bases; nucleotides outside the gene matches: 8. Germline lookup yields CDR1 DFQATT and CDR2 SNEGSKA (reference sequence). This CDR3 has 15 amino acids. The CDR3 sequence: CSARGDRSSSYEQYF. The CDR3 nucleotides are TGCAGTGCTAGGGGGGACAGATCGAGCTCCTACGAGCAGTACTTC.